The 23 T cell receptor beta chains below were found in one sample sequenced in a study of cytomegalovirus exposure and HLA in healthy donors. PCR used 60 Vbeta primers and 13 Jbeta primers. Only in-frame clones appear in the TCRdb table, and some are missing; sequencing was by immunoSEQ multiplex PCR. The table includes 95,000 to 110,000 clones, about 80% detected once. Input material: PBMCs. The receptors shown here come from a young man in good health and CMV-seropositive.

This rearrangement joins TRBV7-8 to TRBJ1-5; D not resolved. The length of the CDR3 is 18 residues. The germline V gene has CDR1 SGHVS and CDR2 FQNEAQ. V was trimmed by 1 base and J by 2 bases, leaving 18 bases between them. Written as DNA, the CDR3 is TGTGCCAGCAGCTTAGATCCGACGGGAGATCATCGCAATCAGCCCCAGCATTTT. This sequence encodes CASSLDPTGDHRNQPQHF. The full variable domain, completed using reference TRBV7-8 and TRBJ1-5, is GAGVSQSPRYKVAKRGQDVALRCDPISGHVSLFWYQQALGQGPEFLTYFQNEAQLDKSGLPSDRFFAERPEGSVSTLKIQRTQQEDSAVYLCASSLDPTGDHRNQPQHFGDGTRLSIL.

The V call is TRBV6-5, the J call TRBJ1-2; D is uncertain. CDR3 length equals 13 residues. Trimming took 4 bases from V and 10 from J, leaving 16 bases between them. Per the germline V gene, CDR1 is MNHEY and CDR2 is SVGAGI. In DNA form, the CDR3 reads TGTGCCAGCAGTTCCGGGGTGAGGTCGTACTACACCTTC. It encodes CASSSGVRSYYTF.

This chain connects TRBV6-4 to TRBJ1-1; the D gene is possibly TRBD1 (5 bases). This CDR3 has 14 amino acids. Trimming cost V 5 bases and J 1 base, with 11 bases left between them. CDR1 is MRHNA and CDR2 is SNTAGT in the germline V gene. The CDR3 reads CASSPDSTNTEAFF. The DNA of the CDR3 is TGTGCCAGCAGTCCAGACAGTACGAACACTGAAGCTTTCTTT.

The sample holds one count of this clone. V gene TRBV19 combines with J gene TRBJ1-2, with a weak D call TRBD1 (6 bases). V lost 6 bases to trimming and J lost 3 bases, with 23 bases between them. CDR1 is LNHDA, CDR2 SQIVND, per germline (reference sequence). This CDR3 region has 17 residues. The CDR3 bases are TGTGCCAGTAGCGCACCGGGACACCCAGTACTAGACTATGGCTACACCTTC. Protein product: CASSAPGHPVLDYGYTF. The variable domain in full, completed from reference TRBV19 and TRBJ1-2, reads DGGITQSPKYLFRKEGQNVTLSCEQNLNHDAMYWYRQDPGQGLRLIYYSQIVNDFQKGDIAEGYSVSREKKESFPLTVTSAQKNPTAFYLCASSAPGHPVLDYGYTFGSGTRLTVV.

This clone was found a few times. This rearrangement joins TRBV7-8 to TRBJ2-5, with no clear D. Trimming removed 3 bases from V and 1 base from J, with 6 bases in between. CDR1 SGHVS and CDR2 FQNEAQ come from the germline V gene. The CDR3 spans 13 residues. Here the CDR3 reads CASSFRVQETQYF. The CDR3 region has the DNA TGTGCCAGCAGCTTCCGTGTCCAAGAGACCCAGTACTTC.

This chain joins TRBV30 and TRBJ1-1; 9 positions match TRBD1. V lost 3 bases and J lost 6; bases outside the gene matches: 2. The germline CDR1 and CDR2 sequences are GTSNPN and SVGIG (reference sequence). This CDR3 region has 12 residues. The chain's CDR3 is CAWSTGGPEAFF. DNA for the CDR3: TGTGCCTGGAGCACAGGGGGCCCTGAAGCTTTCTTT.

V gene TRBV4-1 combines with J gene TRBJ2-7; perhaps TRBD1 as D (6 bases). The CDR3 extends over 13 amino acids. Trimming pared 1 base from V and 6 bases from J, leaving 10 bases between. Germline V gene data show CDR1 as MGHRA and CDR2 as YSYEKL. This chain's CDR3 is CASSQGTGPEQYF. In DNA, the CDR3 is TGCGCCAGCAGCCAAGGAACAGGGCCCGAGCAGTACTTC.

This clone was picked up a small number of times. The rearrangement links TRBV5-1 to TRBJ1-2, with TRBD1 identical over 7 bases. Germline V gives CDR1 SGHRS, CDR2 YFSETQ. This CDR3 contains 17 residues. V was pared by 4 bases and J by 2 bases, with 14 bases of the junction left unmatched. CDR3 amino acids: CASSHPAQGPLNYGYTF. The CDR3 bases are TGCGCCAGCAGCCACCCCGCACAGGGGCCGCTAAACTATGGCTACACCTTC.

The DNA for the CDR3 is TGTGCCAGCAGCTTAGGAGGAGCTTTCTTT. Protein sequence: CASSLGGAFF. V usage is TRBV7-9 and J usage is TRBJ1-1; D remains unclear. CDR1 is SEHNR and CDR2 is FQNEAQ in the germline V gene (reference sequence). The CDR3 is 10 residues long. V dropped 1 base and J dropped 10 bases, with 4 bases sitting between them.

The chain couples TRBV29-1 to TRBJ1-2; possible D gene TRBD1, 5 bases. Trimming removed 6 bases at V and 0 bases at J, with 23 bases between. Germline loops: CDR1 SQVTM, CDR2 ANQGSEA. The CDR3 covers 17 residues. CDR3 region: CSVLPLGGFQANYGYTF. CDR3 in DNA: TGCAGCGTCCTACCCCTCGGGGGGTTCCAGGCTAACTATGGCTACACCTTC. Together with reference TRBV29-1 and TRBJ1-2, the CDR3 gives the full variable domain: SAVISQKPSRDICQRGTSLTIQCQVDSQVTMMFWYRQQPGQSLTLIATANQGSEATYESGFVIDKFPISRPNLTFSTLTVSNMSPEDSSIYLCSVLPLGGFQANYGYTFGSGTRLTVV.

The chain couples TRBV29-1 to TRBJ2-5; D is ambiguous. The CDR3 is 11 amino acids. With 3 bases removed from V and 4 bases from J, the gap between germline ends came to 6 bases. Germline V gene lookup returns CDR1 SQVTM and CDR2 ANQGSEA. CDR3 amino acids: CSVDPRETQYF. In nucleotides, the CDR3 is TGCAGCGTTGACCCCCGAGAGACCCAGTACTTC.

The chain recombines TRBV13 with TRBJ2-5; 12 bases line up with TRBD2. This CDR3 has 15 amino acids. Germline CDR1 reads PRHDT; CDR2 reads FYEKMQ (reference sequence). With 5 bases clipped from V and 7 bases from J, the junction kept 8 bases outside the gene matches. CDR3 sequence (DNA): TGTGCCAGCAGCGCACTAGCGGGGGGTCGGGCGACCCAGTACTTC. It codes for CASSALAGGRATQYF.

The chain carries TRBV5-5 and TRBJ2-5, with a possible D match to TRBD2 (5 bases). This CDR3 comprises 15 residues. In germline, CDR1 is SGHKS, CDR2 YYEKEE (reference sequence). Trimming stripped 0 bases from V and 5 bases from J, with 14 bases between. CDR3 loop: CASSLEGSSRETQYF. In DNA, the CDR3 is TGTGCCAGCAGCTTGGAAGGGAGTAGCCGGGAGACCCAGTACTTC.

This clone was seen just once. This chain uses TRBV10-2 with TRBJ1-3; possibly TRBD1 for D (5 bases). The CDR3 loop spans 13 amino acids. Looked up from germline, CDR1 is WSHSY and CDR2 is SAAADI. Trimming pared 6 bases from V and 4 bases from J, leaving 10 bases between. CDR3 coding DNA: TGCGCCAGCAGAGGGCAGGGAGGAAACACCATATATTTT. It codes for CASRGQGGNTIYF.

This clone was counted only a few times. The chain is built from TRBV5-4 and TRBJ1-1; TRBD1 aligns across 8 bases. Germline CDR1 reads SGHNT; CDR2 reads YYREEE (reference sequence). The length of the CDR3 is 16 residues. V lost 0 bases and J lost 0; bases outside the gene matches: 4. The CDR3 sequence: CASSLEGTGLNTEAFF. The CDR3 DNA reads TGTGCCAGCAGCTTGGAAGGGACAGGTCTGAACACTGAAGCTTTCTTT.

The chain uses TRBV7-8 and TRBJ2-7; 10 nucleotides agree with TRBD1. CDR3 length equals 15 residues. Germline CDR1 is SGHVS and CDR2 is FQNEAQ. The V and J ends lost 5 bases and 7 bases, in that order; junction bases with no gene match: 11. The DNA for the CDR3 is TGTGCCAGCAGCCTGGGACAGGGGCTTTGGTTGGAGCAGTACTTC. The encoded protein is CASSLGQGLWLEQYF.

V gene TRBV18 combines with J gene TRBJ1-4; D is perhaps TRBD1 (6 bases). The CDR3 extends over 15 amino acids. V was shortened by 5 bases and J by 8 bases, with 18 bases between the two germline ends. Germline V lookup: CDR1 KGHSH, CDR2 LQKENI. The CDR3 DNA sequence: TGTGCCAGCTCAAAGGACAGTCTACCGGGAGAAAAACTGTTTTTT. Its translation: CASSKDSLPGEKLFF.

In its sample, this clone was seen once. This sequence joins TRBV6-6 and TRBJ2-3, with D maybe TRBD2 (6 bases). V shed 6 bases and J shed 2 bases, with 15 bases lying between them. CDR1 and CDR2 (germline): MNHNY, SVGAGI (reference sequence). The CDR3 has 15 amino acids. The CDR3 sequence is CASSQRVADTDTQYF. CDR3 bases: TGTGCCAGCAGCCAACGAGTAGCGGACACAGATACGCAGTATTTT.

The chain carries TRBV5-1 and TRBJ2-2; 8 bases match TRBD2. Per germline, CDR1 SGHRS and CDR2 YFSETQ. This CDR3 comprises 16 residues. With V trimmed by 1 base and J by 6 bases, 8 bases remained unmatched. CDR3 sequence (DNA): TGCGCCAGCAGCTTGACTGCGGGGGGCCTCCCCGGGGAGCTGTTTTTT. Amino acid sequence: CASSLTAGGLPGELFF. The full variable domain, in which reference TRBV5-1 and TRBJ2-2 provide the parts outside the CDR3, is KAGVTQTPRYLIKTRGQQVTLSCSPISGHRSVSWYQQTPGQGLQFLFEYFSETQRNKGNFPGRFSGRQFSNSRSEMNVSTLELGDSALYLCASSLTAGGLPGELFFGEGSRLTVL.

V gene TRBV7-8 combines with J gene TRBJ1-1; D might be TRBD1 (5 bases). CDR3 length: 14 residues. Germline CDR1 SGHVS, CDR2 FQNEAQ. V lost 0 bases and J lost 4, with 9 bases in between. Here the CDR3 reads CASSLARGGTEAFF. Here the CDR3 DNA reads TGTGCCAGCAGCTTAGCGCGCGGGGGCACTGAAGCTTTCTTT.

The gene calls are TRBV10-1 and TRBJ2-1, with 14 bases aligning to TRBD2. The CDR3 runs 20 residues. Per the germline V gene, CDR1 is WNHNN and CDR2 is SYGVQD (reference sequence). Trimming took 6 bases from V and 15 from J; bases not matched to a gene: 28. The chain's CDR3 is CASSNSDREGLWGLAGVRFF. In nucleotides, the CDR3 is TGCGCCAGCAGCAACTCCGACAGGGAGGGTTTGTGGGGACTAGCGGGGGTTCGGTTCTTC.

This chain joins TRBV7-9 and TRBJ2-3; perhaps TRBD2 as D (5 bases). Germline V gene data show CDR1 as SEHNR and CDR2 as FQNEAQ (reference sequence). Trimming left V 3 bases short and J 5 bases short, with 12 bases between. This CDR3 is built from 14 residues. The CDR3 region is CASSFSSRKDTQYF. The CDR3 nucleotides read TGTGCCAGCAGCTTCTCTAGCCGCAAAGATACGCAGTATTTT.

This chain joins TRBV5-1 and TRBJ2-3, with D maybe TRBD1 (5 bases). The V end lost 4 bases, the J end lost 3 bases, and 12 bases lay between the germline ends. Germline loops: CDR1 SGHRS, CDR2 YFSETQ. The CDR3 is made up of 14 amino acids. CDR3 nucleotide sequence: TGCGCCAGCAGCGACCAGGGTCCGACAGATACGCAGTATTTT. Its translation: CASSDQGPTDTQYF.